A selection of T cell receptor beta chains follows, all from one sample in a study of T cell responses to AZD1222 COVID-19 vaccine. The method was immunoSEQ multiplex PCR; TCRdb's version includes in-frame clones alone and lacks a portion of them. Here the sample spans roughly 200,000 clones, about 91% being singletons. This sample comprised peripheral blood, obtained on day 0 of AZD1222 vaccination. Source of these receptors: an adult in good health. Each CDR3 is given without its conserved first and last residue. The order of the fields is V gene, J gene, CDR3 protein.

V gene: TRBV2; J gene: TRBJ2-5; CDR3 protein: ASSEWTSGSQKTQY
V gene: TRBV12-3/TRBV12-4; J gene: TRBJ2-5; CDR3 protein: ASSLTGTQY
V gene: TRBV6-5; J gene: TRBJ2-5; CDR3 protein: ASSSGGAETQY
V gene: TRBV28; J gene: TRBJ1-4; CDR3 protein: ASSLDRGSQGEKLF
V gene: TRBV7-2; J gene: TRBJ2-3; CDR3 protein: ASSLKLGLTDTQY
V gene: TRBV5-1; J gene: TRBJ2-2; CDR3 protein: ASSLIGGRKIAGELF
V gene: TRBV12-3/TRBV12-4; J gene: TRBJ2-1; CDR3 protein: ASSLGSRWF
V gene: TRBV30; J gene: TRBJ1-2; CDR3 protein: AWSPGHYGYT
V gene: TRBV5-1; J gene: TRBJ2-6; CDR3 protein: ASSSSRGGKVPGANVLT
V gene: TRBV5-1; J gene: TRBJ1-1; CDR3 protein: ASSLEARGRDTEAF
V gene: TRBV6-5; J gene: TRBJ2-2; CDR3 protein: ASSYFRGMNTGELF
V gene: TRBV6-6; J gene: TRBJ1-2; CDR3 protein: ASSYSGANYGYT
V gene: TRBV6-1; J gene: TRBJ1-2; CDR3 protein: ASSDLLYGYT
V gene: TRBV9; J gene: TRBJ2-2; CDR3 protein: ASSVVSGGNTGELF
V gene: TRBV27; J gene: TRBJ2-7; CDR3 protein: ASSTTGQYEQY
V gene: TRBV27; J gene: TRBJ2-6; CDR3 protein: ASSTRQGGIDVLT
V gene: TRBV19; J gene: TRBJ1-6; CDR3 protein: ASSMVTSYNSPLH
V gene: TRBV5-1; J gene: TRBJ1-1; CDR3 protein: ASSSSGQRPQMNTEAF
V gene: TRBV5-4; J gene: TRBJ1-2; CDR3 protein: ASSVGGGDYGYT
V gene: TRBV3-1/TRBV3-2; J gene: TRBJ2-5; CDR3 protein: ASSQDFTSGGRETQY
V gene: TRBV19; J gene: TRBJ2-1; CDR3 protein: ASRDSSYNEQF
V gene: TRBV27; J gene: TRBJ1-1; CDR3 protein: ASSAGNTEAF
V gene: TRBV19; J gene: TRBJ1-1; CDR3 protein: ASSIVADWGTEAF
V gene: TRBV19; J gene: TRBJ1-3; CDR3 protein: ASSIGPGSGNTIY